Presented here are 9 T cell receptor beta chains from one specimen sequenced in a study of vaccination effects on CD4 cells after COVID-19. Pools of viral peptides were used by the ViraFEST assay to expand antigen-specific CD4+ T cells ahead of sequencing. Following 10 days of culture, CD4+ T cells were isolated. All participants had two doses of either the BNT162b2 or mRNA-1273 vaccine. TCRdb keeps only in-frame clones here, not all; method: immunoSEQ multiplex PCR. The data show roughly 24,000 clones, about three quarters seen once. Their antigens remain unidentified. Sequenced material: CD4+ T cells from PBMCs cultured with SARS-CoV-2 spike peptides, taken after COVID-19 vaccination. The receptors derive from a human donor who received a COVID-19 vaccine. Some clones in this sample may be carry-over from other donors' samples.

The V call is TRBV11-2, the J call TRBJ1-3; D unclear. This CDR3 is 14 amino acids long. V was clipped by 1 base and J by 4 bases, with 8 bases between them. Germline CDR1 SGHAT, CDR2 FQNNGV. CDR3 region: CASSLVPEGNTIYF. The CDR3 region has the DNA TGTGCCAGCAGCTTAGTCCCAGAAGGAAACACCATATATTTT.

The genes are TRBV5-1 and TRBJ2-5; possibly TRBD1 or TRBD2 for D (5 bases each). CDR1 is SGHRS, CDR2 YFSETQ, per germline. CDR3 length: 15 residues. The germline V and J ends were trimmed by 4 bases and 7 bases, with 20 bases remaining between them. The CDR3 reads CASSAWDRTVGTQYF. In nucleotides, the CDR3 is TGCGCCAGCAGCGCCTGGGACCGGACCGTCGGGACCCAGTACTTC.

CDR3 protein: CASSFGTDYGYTF. The DNA for the CDR3 is TGCGCCAGCAGCTTCGGGACAGACTATGGCTACACCTTC. V is TRBV5-1 and J is TRBJ1-2, with TRBD1 identical over 7 bases. Trimming at V came to 2 bases and at J to 3 bases, leaving 1 base not matched to a gene. The V gene's germline CDR1 is SGHRS and CDR2 YFSETQ. The CDR3 extends over 13 amino acids.

J is TRBJ1-1 and V is TRBV30; D possibly corresponds to TRBD1 (6 bases). Trimming took 8 bases from V and 2 from J, leaving 15 bases between them. The CDR3 length is 13 residues. Germline V lookup: CDR1 GTSNPN, CDR2 SVGIG (reference sequence). CDR3 amino acids: CAGYRVANTEAFF. CDR3 bases: TGTGCCGGGTACAGGGTGGCTAACACTGAAGCTTTCTTT.

The CDR3: CASNSMDRGDEKLFF. The CDR3 nucleotides read TGTGCCAGCAACTCAATGGACAGGGGTGATGAAAAACTGTTTTTT. The chain carries TRBV2 and TRBJ1-4; 9 bases map to TRBD1. The germline gives CDR1 SNHLY, CDR2 FYNNEI. Trimming at V came to 7 bases and at J to 6 bases, leaving 9 bases not matched to a gene. The CDR3 has 15 residues.

The CDR3 sequence: CASRGLAGGSETQYF. For the CDR3, the DNA is TGCGCCAGCCGGGGACTAGCGGGGGGTTCAGAGACCCAGTACTTC. This chain joins TRBV10-2 and TRBJ2-5; 15 bases align to TRBD2. The CDR3 runs to 15 residues. Trimming at V came to 8 bases and at J to 4 bases, leaving 5 bases not matched to a gene. CDR1 WSHSY and CDR2 SAAADI come from the germline V gene.

This chain uses TRBV10-3 with TRBJ2-3, with D possibly TRBD2 on 5 matching bases. V dropped 0 bases and J dropped 0 bases, with 7 bases sitting between them. Per germline, CDR1 ENHRY and CDR2 SYGVKD. The length of the CDR3 is 15 residues. The CDR3: CAISESSASTDTQYF. CDR3 bases: TGTGCCATCAGTGAGTCTAGCGCAAGCACAGATACGCAGTATTTT.

The CDR3 DNA reads as TGTGCCAGCAGTTTAAGGCAGGGTGGTGATGAAAAACTGTTTTTT. Protein: CASSLRQGGDEKLFF. The genes are TRBV27 and TRBJ1-4; possibly TRBD1 for D (5 bases). The CDR3 covers 15 residues. From germline, CDR1 is MNHEY and CDR2 SMNVEV (reference sequence). Trimming shortened V by 2 bases and J by 6 bases, and 13 bases separated the two germline ends.

The V call is TRBV18, the J call TRBJ1-2; D might be TRBD1 (6 bases). This CDR3 spans 15 amino acids. CDR1 is KGHSH and CDR2 is LQKENI in the germline V gene. Trimming pared 6 bases from V and 6 bases from J, leaving 20 bases between. CDR3: CASSPIPQGTHGYTF. Here the CDR3 DNA reads TGTGCCAGCTCCCCTATACCACAGGGAACCCATGGCTACACCTTC.